A selection of T cell receptor beta chains follows, all from one sample in a study of T-cell reconstitution after alpha-beta-depleted transplantation in children. TCRdb used MiXCR to reprocess the PCR reads, holding one entry per CDR3 protein. This table holds just over 950,000 distinct CDR3 sequences, roughly 29% found once. Sample: PBMCs, mostly from graft donor cells, taken 360 days after TCRalphabeta/CD19-depleted stem cell transplant. The receptors here all came from a boy under two years old who had a stem cell transplant for SCID, so the T cells may come from the graft donor. Each CDR3 is given with its conserved first and last residue. Fields, in order: clone size, V gene, D gene, CDR3 length, J gene, CDR3 protein, CDR3 DNA. The D gene is left open where the match is weak. Clone size is given for some rows only: seen once, a few or many times, or a class if the clone is expanded.

>few|TRBV6-1|NA|14|TRBJ2-2
CASSRDFNTGELFF
TGTGCCAGCAGCCGGGACTTTAACACCGGGGAGCTGTTTTTT
>few|TRBV4-2|NA|17|TRBJ2-7
CASSQDRSSGSLYEQYF
TGTGCCAGCAGCCAAGATCGGAGTAGCGGATCCCTCTACGAGCAGTACTTC
>once|TRBV7-2|NA|14|TRBJ2-3
CASSLIVGTDTQYF
TGTGCCAGCAGCTTAATCGTCGGCACAGATACGCAGTATTTT
>NA|TRBV4-3|NA|16|TRBJ1-1
CASSQDSGDRVSEAFF
TGCGCCAGCAGCCAAGATTCCGGGGACCGAGTATCTGAAGCTTTCTTT
>NA|TRBV7-2|NA|15|TRBJ2-7
CASSLDGLSSYEQYF
TGTGCCAGCAGCTTAGACGGATTGAGCTCCTACGAGCAGTACTTC
>once|TRBV6-5|NA|15|TRBJ2-2
CASSYVRGGTGELFF
TGTGCCAGCAGTTACGTGCGGGGAGGCACCGGGGAGCTGTTTTTT
>NA|TRBV12-3/TRBV12-4|NA|12|TRBJ2-1
CASSGDLNEQFF
TGTGCCAGCAGTGGGGACCTAAATGAGCAGTTCTTC
>NA|TRBV12-3/TRBV12-4|NA|15|TRBJ2-3
CASSLSVASTDTQYF
TGTGCCAGCAGTTTATCGGTCGCTAGCACAGATACGCAGTATTTT
>NA|TRBV4-2|NA|14|TRBJ1-1
CASSQWGAGTEAFF
TGTGCCAGCAGCCAGTGGGGGGCCGGGACTGAAGCTTTCTTT
>NA|TRBV11-1|NA|18|TRBJ1-4
CASSFRSSLKGYDEKLFF
TGTGCCAGCAGCTTTCGGTCCAGTCTCAAAGGATACGATGAAAAACTGTTTTTT
>NA|TRBV5-4|TRBD1|16|TRBJ2-3
CASSTRQGAPTDTQYF
TGTGCCAGCAGCACGCGACAGGGGGCCCCCACAGATACGCAGTATTTT
>NA|TRBV7-8|NA|17|TRBJ1-3
CASGGARTDTSGNTIYF
TGTGCCAGCGGGGGCGCGAGGACCGACACTTCTGGAAACACCATATATTTT
>once|TRBV4-1|NA|14|TRBJ2-5
CASSQSEFQETQYF
TGCGCCAGCAGCCAGTCGGAGTTTCAAGAGACCCAGTACTTC
>few|TRBV27|TRBD1|15|TRBJ1-1
CASSPQGARNTEAFF
TGTGCCAGCAGTCCCCAGGGGGCGCGGAACACTGAAGCTTTCTTT
>few|TRBV29-1|NA|16|TRBJ2-3
CSAIGLSGASTDTQYF
TGCAGCGCCATAGGACTATCCGGTGCTAGCACAGATACGCAGTATTTT
>NA|TRBV12-3/TRBV12-4|NA|15|TRBJ2-3
CASSQARGATDTQYF
TGTGCCAGCAGTCAGGCCCGAGGGGCCACAGATACGCAGTATTTT
>once|TRBV11-1|TRBD1|18|TRBJ2-7
CASSLGPGQGAGAYEQYF
TGTGCCAGCAGCTTAGGTCCGGGACAGGGGGCAGGGGCCTACGAGCAGTACTTC
>few|TRBV7-2|TRBD2|15|TRBJ2-3
CASSFRLATADTQYF
TGTGCCAGCAGCTTTAGACTAGCCACGGCAGATACGCAGTATTTT
>once|TRBV27|NA|16|TRBJ2-3
CASSLKAAGSTDTQYF
TGTGCCAGCAGTTTAAAGGCGGCCGGAAGCACAGATACGCAGTATTTT
>few|TRBV6-5|NA|15|TRBJ1-1
CASSSPGRGRTEAFF
TGTGCCAGCAGTTCTCCAGGGCGCGGGAGGACTGAAGCTTTCTTT
>NA|TRBV28|NA|12|TRBJ1-2
CASSVGGHGYTF
TGTGCCAGCAGCGTCGGGGGTCATGGCTACACCTTC
>many|TRBV29-1|TRBD2|15|TRBJ2-5
CSVEERGGQQETQYF
TGCAGCGTTGAAGAAAGGGGAGGGCAGCAAGAGACCCAGTACTTC
>few|TRBV6-2/TRBV6-3|NA|16|TRBJ2-3
CASSYWADPSTDTQYF
TGTGCCAGCAGTTACTGGGCTGACCCCTCCACAGATACGCAGTATTTT
>NA|TRBV10-3|NA|13|TRBJ1-1
CAISEGGYTEAFF
TGTGCCATCAGCGAGGGAGGGTACACTGAAGCTTTCTTT
>few|TRBV27|NA|15|TRBJ1-1
CASSFTVGVNTEAFF
TGTGCCAGCAGTTTCACGGTAGGAGTGAACACTGAAGCTTTCTTT
>few|TRBV29-1|TRBD2|14|TRBJ2-1
CSVGSGGPYNEQFF
TGCAGCGTTGGAAGCGGGGGCCCTTACAATGAGCAGTTCTTC
>NA|TRBV7-9|NA|15|TRBJ2-1
CASSQYGTGYNEQFF
TGTGCCAGCAGCCAATATGGGACCGGATACAATGAGCAGTTCTTC
>few|TRBV20-1|NA|13|TRBJ1-1
CSARGRVETEAFF
TGCAGTGCTAGGGGCAGGGTTGAGACTGAAGCTTTCTTT
>NA|TRBV5-1|NA|13|TRBJ1-4
CASSRGVEEKLFF
TGCGCCAGCAGTCGGGGGGTAGAAGAAAAACTGTTTTTT
>NA|TRBV5-1|TRBD1|14|TRBJ1-1
CASSLDGTGTEAFF
TGCGCCAGCAGCTTGGATGGGACAGGCACTGAAGCTTTCTTT
>NA|TRBV5-1|NA|12|TRBJ2-5
CASSFKWETQYF
TGCGCCAGCAGCTTCAAATGGGAGACCCAGTACTTC
>NA|TRBV28|NA|13|TRBJ2-3
CASKDPGTDTQYF
TGTGCCAGCAAAGACCCCGGGACAGATACGCAGTATTTT
>NA|TRBV19|NA|12|TRBJ2-7
CASSIYGGEQYF
TGTGCCAGTAGTATCTACGGGGGCGAGCAGTACTTC
>NA|TRBV18|NA|16|TRBJ2-7
CASSQLIGATEYEQYF
TGTGCCAGCTCACAGTTGATCGGGGCCACGGAGTACGAGCAGTACTTC
>few|TRBV15|NA|14|TRBJ2-7
CATSSVPESYEQYF
TGTGCCACCAGCAGCGTTCCGGAAAGCTACGAGCAGTACTTC
>NA|TRBV19|TRBD1|15|TRBJ2-1
CASSTWDRVGTEQFF
TGTGCCAGTAGTACCTGGGACAGGGTTGGCACTGAGCAGTTCTTC
>NA|TRBV9|TRBD1|14|TRBJ2-7
CASSISGTGYEQYF
TGTGCCAGCAGCATCTCCGGGACAGGATACGAGCAGTACTTC
>NA|TRBV4-3|TRBD1|17|TRBJ2-2
CASSQGGDRGLSGELFF
TGCGCCAGCAGCCAAGGAGGGGACAGGGGGCTTTCCGGGGAGCTGTTTTTT
>few|TRBV3-1|NA|14|TRBJ1-1
CASSQESTNTEAFF
TGTGCCAGCAGCCAAGAGAGCACGAACACTGAAGCTTTCTTT
>many|TRBV27|NA|16|TRBJ2-4
CASSLGSPGSKNIQYF
TGTGCCAGCAGCCTAGGGTCTCCAGGGTCCAAAAACATTCAGTACTTC
>few|TRBV9|NA|13|TRBJ2-2
CASSVVPTGELFF
TGTGCCAGCAGCGTAGTCCCAACCGGGGAGCTGTTTTTT